Listed below are T cell receptor beta chains from one sample, sequenced in a study of cytomegalovirus exposure and HLA in healthy donors. Clones were sequenced by immunoSEQ multiplex PCR, and TCRdb holds only the in-frame ones, with some missing. In the table there are nearly 110,000 clones, more than 75% of which are singletons. The source material was PBMCs. The receptors shown here come from a woman between 50 and 59 years old in good health and CMV-seropositive. CDR3s include the opening cysteine and the closing phenylalanine or tryptophan. The D gene is left open where the match is weak. Rows give clone size only sometimes, using once, few, many, or a class for an expanded clone.

J	D	size	V	DNA	CDR3
TRBJ2-2	TRBD2	.	TRBV10-3	TGTGCCATCAGTGAGGGCGGGGGGGCCACCGGGGAGCTGTTTTTT	CAISEGGGATGELFF
TRBJ1-2	.	.	TRBV27	TGTGCCAGCAGTTTATCGGGCAGGCAGTATGGCTACACCTTC	CASSLSGRQYGYTF
TRBJ1-6	.	.	TRBV10-3	TGTGCCATCACACCAGGCCGGTGGACTGGGGCCCTCCACTTT	CAITPGRWTGALHF
TRBJ2-7	.	few	TRBV5-1	TGCGCCAGCAGCTTTACGGGGGGCGGATACGAGCAGTACTTC	CASSFTGGGYEQYF
TRBJ1-2	TRBD1	.	TRBV18	TGTGCCAGCTCACCACAGCAGGGGGGATATGGCTACACCTTC	CASSPQQGGYGYTF
TRBJ1-5	.	once	TRBV28	TGTGCCAGCAGTCTTAATCAGCCCCAGCATTTT	CASSLNQPQHF
TRBJ1-1	TRBD1	.	TRBV19	TGTGCCGGATGCTGGACAGGGGTGGGCACTGAAGCTTTCTTT	CAGCWTGVGTEAFF
TRBJ1-5	TRBD1	.	TRBV9	TGTGCCAGCAGCGTAGGGGGACAGGGTGGACAGCCCCAGCATTTT	CASSVGGQGGQPQHF
TRBJ1-2	.	.	TRBV2	TGTGCCAGCAGTGATGAGAGCGACTACTATGGCTACACCTTC	CASSDESDYYGYTF
TRBJ1-1	.	.	TRBV5-1	TGCGCCAGCAGCCCTGGGGGGATAGGAGTGAACACTGAAGCTTTCTTT	CASSPGGIGVNTEAFF
TRBJ1-1	.	.	TRBV5-1	TGCGCCAGCAGCTTGCAGGGTATCAACACTGAAGCTTTCTTT	CASSLQGINTEAFF
TRBJ2-5	TRBD1	.	TRBV5-4	TGTGCCAGCAGCGTGGACAGGGTGCAGACCCAGTACTTC	CASSVDRVQTQYF
TRBJ2-1	TRBD2	.	TRBV29-1	TGCAGCGTTGACGGCTCGCGGGGGGGGTACAATGAGCAGTTCTTC	CSVDGSRGGYNEQFF
TRBJ1-1	TRBD1	once	TRBV11-2	TGTGCCAGCAGAAAACTCCGACAGGGGGCTGACACTGAAGCTTTCTTT	CASRKLRQGADTEAFF
TRBJ1-1	.	.	TRBV7-9	TGTTCCAGCAGCTTTAGCGGGGGGTTGGGGACTGAAGCTTTCTTT	CSSSFSGGLGTEAFF
TRBJ1-2	TRBD1	.	TRBV29-1	TGCAGCGTTGGGACAGGGGACTATGGCTACACCTTC	CSVGTGDYGYTF
TRBJ2-1	.	.	TRBV7-2	TGTGCCAGCAGCTTAGCGGTCTGGAGGCATGAGCAGTTCTTC	CASSLAVWRHEQFF
TRBJ1-5	TRBD1	.	TRBV2	TGTGCCAGCAGAGGGAACAGGGGGCTGGAGCCCCAGCATTTT	CASRGNRGLEPQHF
TRBJ2-5	TRBD2	.	TRBV7-9	TGTGCCAGCACCTTGACTAGCGGAGAGACCCAGTACTTC	CASTLTSGETQYF
TRBJ1-5	TRBD1	.	TRBV6-1	TGTGCCAGCAGTGACGGACAGGGCGGAGAGTATTGGTATAGCAATCAGCCCCAGCATTTT	CASSDGQGGEYWYSNQPQHF
TRBJ2-3	.	few	TRBV6-5	TGTGCCAGCAGCATTAACCGGGATACGCAGTATTTT	CASSINRDTQYF
TRBJ2-2	.	once	TRBV7-2	TGTGCCAGCAGCTTACTATTAGCTACCGCGAACACCGGGGAGCTGTTTTTT	CASSLLLATANTGELFF
TRBJ1-2	TRBD1	few	TRBV28	TGTGCCAGCAGTTTACAGGGGGCAGGGCACTATGGCTACACCTTC	CASSLQGAGHYGYTF
TRBJ1-1	TRBD1	.	TRBV7-9	TGTGCCAGCAGCATCACAGGGGGAACTGAAGCTTTCTTT	CASSITGGTEAFF
TRBJ2-7	TRBD2	.	TRBV5-1	TGCGCCAGCAGCTTGTCAGGGAGGGAACGTACGAAGCAGTACTTC	CASSLSGRERTKQYF
TRBJ1-5	.	.	TRBV7-2	TGTGCCAGCAGCTTAACTTACCCCGGACAGTCCAATCAGCCCCAGCATTTT	CASSLTYPGQSNQPQHF
TRBJ2-7	.	few	TRBV6-5	TGTGCCAGCAGTACCACCCCGACCCCCTACTACGAGCAGTACTTC	CASSTTPTPYYEQYF
TRBJ2-2	TRBD1	.	TRBV29-1	TGCAGCGTTGTCCCGGACAGGGCCTCAGTGAACACCGGGGAGCTGTTTTTT	CSVVPDRASVNTGELFF
TRBJ2-1	.	.	TRBV4-3	TGCGCCAGCAGCCAAGATCTATTTCGTGAGCAGTTCTTC	CASSQDLFREQFF
TRBJ1-2	TRBD1	.	TRBV4-3	TGCGCCAGCAGCGGAAGTGGGACAGGGGGCGGTGGCTACACCTTC	CASSGSGTGGGGYTF
TRBJ1-1	TRBD1	.	TRBV6-6	TGTGCCAGCAGTCTGACAGGGGGCCGTACTGAAGCTTTCTTT	CASSLTGGRTEAFF
TRBJ1-6	.	.	TRBV21-1	TGTGCCAGCAGCAAAAATGGGCAGGGGGATCTCTATAATTCACCCCTCCACTTT	CASSKNGQGDLYNSPLHF
TRBJ1-2	.	.	TRBV2	TGTGCCAGCAGTGAATCCGGGACAACGAACTATGGCTACACCTTC	CASSESGTTNYGYTF
TRBJ1-3	.	once	TRBV2	TGTGCCAGCAACTTAGGCGGCGTGGACACCATATATTTT	CASNLGGVDTIYF
TRBJ1-2	TRBD1	once	TRBV6-5	TGTGCCAGCAGTTTACAGGGGGGCGCCTATGGCTACACCTTC	CASSLQGGAYGYTF
TRBJ2-7	.	.	TRBV5-1	TGCGCCAGCAGCTTGGGGGCCGGATCCTACGAGCAGTACTTC	CASSLGAGSYEQYF